Each of the 15 T cell receptor beta chains below was sequenced from the same sample in a study of cytomegalovirus exposure and HLA in healthy donors. The study ran its PCR with 60 Vbeta and 13 Jbeta primers. Here immunoSEQ multiplex PCR was the method, and the copy in TCRdb shows in-frame clones only, minus some. Of under 100,000 clones listed, less than 75% are singletons. The sequenced material came from PBMCs. The receptors were gathered from a woman in her 30s in good health and CMV-seropositive.

The gene calls are TRBV18 and TRBJ2-7; unclear D gene. The CDR3 length is 16 residues. Trimming took off 3 bases at V and 4 bases at J, with 19 bases between the two ends. Germline CDR1 KGHSH, CDR2 LQKENI. The CDR3 loop is CASSPAVSSSLYEQYF. DNA for the CDR3: TGTGCCAGCTCACCGGCTGTTTCATCTTCCTTATACGAGCAGTACTTC.

V and J are TRBV5-8 and TRBJ2-5, with D perhaps TRBD2 (5 bases). The CDR3 is 13 residues long. Trimming removed 3 bases at V and 7 bases at J, with 13 bases between. CDR1 SGHTS and CDR2 YDEGEE come from the germline V gene. DNA of the CDR3: TGTGCCAGCAGCTCGGTACTACGGGGGACCCAGTACTTC. It specifies CASSSVLRGTQYF.

V gene TRBV14 combines with J gene TRBJ2-2, with TRBD2 matching 10 bases. Germline CDR1 and CDR2: SGHDN and FVKESK. The CDR3 consists of 16 residues. J was trimmed by 5 bases and V by 3 bases; bases with no gene match: 6. CDR3 in amino acids: CASSHSGGPLTGELFF. The CDR3 DNA follows: TGTGCCAGCAGCCATAGCGGGGGGCCCTTAACCGGGGAGCTGTTTTTT.

This clone is a singleton in its sample. This chain joins TRBV2 and TRBJ2-5; D perhaps matches TRBD1 (5 bases). CDR1 is SNHLY, CDR2 FYNNEI, per germline. V shed 2 bases and J shed 3 bases, with 10 bases lying between them. The CDR3 covers 14 residues. The CDR3 loop reads CASSEKGAKETQYF. As DNA, the CDR3 is TGTGCCAGCAGTGAAAAAGGGGCTAAAGAGACCCAGTACTTC.

This clone was counted between two and nine times. As DNA, the CDR3 is TGTGCCAGCAGCTTGACCGGGACAGATAATTCACCCCTCCACTTT. Its translation: CASSLTGTDNSPLHF. This chain uses TRBV7-2 with TRBJ1-6; 7 nucleotides match TRBD1. This CDR3 has 15 residues. Germline CDR1 is SGHTA and CDR2 is FQGNSA. V shed 3 bases, J shed 5 bases, and the junction held 4 bases outside the gene matches. The whole variable domain, remainder taken from reference TRBV7-2 and TRBJ1-6, is GAGVSQSPSNKVTEKGKDVELRCDPISGHTALYWYRQSLGQGLEFLIYFQGNSAPDKSGLPSDRFSAERTGGSVSTLTIQRTQQEDSAVYLCASSLTGTDNSPLHFGNGTRLTVT.

This clone showed up just once. This sequence joins TRBV18 and TRBJ1-1; possible D gene TRBD1, 6 bases. This CDR3 has 16 amino acids. The germline CDR1 and CDR2 sequences are KGHSH and LQKENI. Deletions cut 4 bases from V and 1 base from J, with 16 bases between. CDR3 coding DNA: TGTGCCAGCTCACTAATACCGCAGGGGAAGAACACTGAAGCTTTCTTT. This codes for CASSLIPQGKNTEAFF.

This chain uses TRBV14 with TRBJ1-2; 9 positions match TRBD1. This CDR3 region has 15 residues. Losses at the gene ends were 4 bases for V and 6 bases for J; bases not matched to a gene: 9. CDR1 is SGHDN, CDR2 FVKESK, per germline. This chain's CDR3 is CASSLSGTGPNGYTF. The CDR3 DNA reads as TGTGCCAGCAGCCTTAGCGGGACAGGGCCTAATGGCTACACCTTC.

This clone has more than one count but fewer than ten. The rearrangement joins TRBV5-5 to TRBJ1-1, with D perhaps TRBD1 (6 bases). V was trimmed by 0 bases and J by 0 bases, leaving 9 bases between them. Germline CDR1 is SGHKS and CDR2 is YYEKEE (reference sequence). CDR3 size: 15 residues. This chain's CDR3 is CASSLGGGLNTEAFF. DNA for the CDR3: TGTGCCAGCAGCTTGGGCGGGGGGCTGAACACTGAAGCTTTCTTT. Full variable domain (rest looked up from reference TRBV5-5 and TRBJ1-1): DAGVTQSPTHLIKTRGQQVTLRCSPISGHKSVSWYQQVLGQGPQFIFQYYEKEERGRGNFPDRFSARQFPNYSSELNVNALLLGDSALYLCASSLGGGLNTEAFFGQGTRLTVV.

The V gene is TRBV28, the J gene TRBJ2-7, with 10 bases aligning to TRBD1. The V gene end was trimmed by 11 bases and the J gene end by 1 base; junction bases not matched to a gene: 5. This CDR3 has 13 residues. CDR1 and CDR2 (germline): MDHEN, SYDVKM. CDR3 sequence: CASRQGASYEQYF. The CDR3 coding sequence is TGTGCCTCCAGACAGGGGGCTTCCTACGAGCAGTACTTC.

This clone has only one observation. The CDR3 protein is CASSQTGQGYSPLHF. For the CDR3, the DNA is TGTGCCAGCAGTCAGACGGGACAGGGGTATTCACCCCTCCACTTT. The rearrangement uses TRBV25-1 and TRBJ1-6; 10 bases map to TRBD1. With V trimmed by 5 bases and J by 8 bases, 6 bases remained unmatched. This CDR3 region has 15 residues. Per the germline V gene, CDR1 is MGHDK and CDR2 is SYGVNS.

This sequence joins TRBV11-2 and TRBJ1-3; D gene uncertain. V was clipped by 1 base and J by 4 bases, with 11 bases between them. CDR1 and CDR2 from the germline V gene are SGHAT and FQNNGV. The CDR3 spans 15 residues. The DNA for the CDR3 is TGTGCCAGCAGCTTAGTATTCAGAGGAGGAAACACCATATATTTT. Translating gives CASSLVFRGGNTIYF.

This clone was observed a few times. The chain carries TRBV11-2 and TRBJ2-7; the match to TRBD1 covers 10 bases. The junction had 5 bases not matched to a gene; V was cut back by 2 bases and J by 4 bases. The length of the CDR3 is 15 residues. Germline V lookup: CDR1 SGHAT, CDR2 FQNNGV. The CDR3: CASSLRRTGGYEQYF. The CDR3 DNA is TGTGCCAGCAGCTTAAGGAGGACAGGGGGGTACGAGCAGTACTTC.

In this sample, this clone turned up a few times. This chain connects TRBV11-2 to TRBJ1-2; 9 bases agree with TRBD1. The germline CDR1 and CDR2 sequences are SGHAT and FQNNGV. Germline trimming cut 1 base from V and 4 bases from J; bases unmatched to any gene: 4. The CDR3 runs 15 residues. This CDR3 is CASSLAGTGTYGYTF. In nucleotides, the CDR3 is TGTGCCAGCAGCTTAGCCGGGACAGGGACCTATGGCTACACCTTC.

The chain uses TRBV30 and TRBJ1-5; maybe TRBD1 (5 bases). The CDR3 runs to 14 residues. Germline loops: CDR1 GTSNPN, CDR2 SVGIG (reference sequence). V was pared by 3 bases and J by 7 bases, with 16 bases between. CDR3 sequence reads: CAWSDGTVGQPQHF. In DNA form, the CDR3 reads TGTGCCTGGAGCGACGGGACTGTGGGCCAGCCCCAGCATTTT.

This clone was observed at least ten times. The genes are TRBV5-4 and TRBJ2-1; 8 bases are a match to TRBD1. The CDR3 extends over 14 amino acids. CDR1 and CDR2 (germline): SGHNT, YYREEE (reference sequence). V was clipped by 4 bases and J by 10 bases; unmatched bases: 10. The CDR3 DNA follows: TGTGCCAGCAGCCTAAACCAGGGGGCGGGGGAGCAGTTCTTC. Translating gives CASSLNQGAGEQFF.